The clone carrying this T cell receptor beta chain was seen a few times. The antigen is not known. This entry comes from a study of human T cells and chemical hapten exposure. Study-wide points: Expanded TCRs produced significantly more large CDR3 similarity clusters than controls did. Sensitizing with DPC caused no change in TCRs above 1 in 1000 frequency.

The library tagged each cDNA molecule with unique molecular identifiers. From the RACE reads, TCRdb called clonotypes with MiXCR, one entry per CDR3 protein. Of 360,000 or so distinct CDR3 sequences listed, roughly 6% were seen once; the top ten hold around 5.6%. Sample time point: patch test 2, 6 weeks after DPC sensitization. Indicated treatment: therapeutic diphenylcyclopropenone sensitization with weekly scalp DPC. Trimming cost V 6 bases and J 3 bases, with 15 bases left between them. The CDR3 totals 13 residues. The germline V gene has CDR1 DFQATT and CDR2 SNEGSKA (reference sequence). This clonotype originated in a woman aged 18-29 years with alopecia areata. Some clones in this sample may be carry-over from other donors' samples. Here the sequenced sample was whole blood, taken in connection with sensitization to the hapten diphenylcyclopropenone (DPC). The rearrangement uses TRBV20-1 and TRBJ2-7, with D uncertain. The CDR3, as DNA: TGCAGTGCCGTTAGGCCGGTCTTCTACGAGCAGTACTTC. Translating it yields CSAVRPVFYEQYF.